This TCR beta chain was profiled in a study of T cell responses to AZD1222 COVID-19 vaccine. Study-wide background: Timing groups of about 4 and about 12 weeks for second doses were pooled.

Overall study findings and caveats: Seropositive AZD1222 recipients at baseline numbered only 6 or 7. White British donors predominated, females outnumbered males, and clonal diversity was possibly underestimated. The breadth and depth of Spike-specific TCRs increased once two AZD1222 doses had been given.

Clones were read by immunoSEQ multiplex PCR, and TCRdb kept only the in-frame ones, dropping some. Counted here are about 87,000 clones, 85% to 90% occurring once; the ten biggest clones make up 8% to 9.5%. Comments on this clone: Its target is not known.

The TCR sequence derives from an adult in good health. Sequenced material: peripheral blood, taken on day 0 of AZD1222 vaccination.

CDR3 sequence (DNA): TGCGCCAGCAGCCCCGGGACAGCCCTAACTTCACCCCTCCACTTT. Translation: CASSPGTALTSPLHF. The V and J genes are TRBV5-1 and TRBJ1-6; TRBD1 agrees at 7 bases. The V gene end was trimmed by 4 bases and the J gene end by 9 bases; junction bases not matched to a gene: 10. The CDR3 has 15 amino acids. The germline V gene encodes CDR1 SGHRS and CDR2 YFSETQ.